Listed here are 16 T cell receptor beta chains from one sample, sequenced in a study of control samples from healthy donors and cancer patients. Data came from immunoSEQ multiplex PCR; TCRdb stores just in-frame clones and leaves some out. This table holds around 140,000 clones, roughly nine tenths found once. Source material: PBMCs. These receptors originate from a man between 45 and 60 years old with head and neck cancer.

The CDR3 reads CASSSGGSRYNEQFF. The CDR3 region has the DNA TGTGCCAGCAGCTCGGGGGGGTCGAGGTACAATGAGCAGTTCTTC. The chain links TRBV6-5 to TRBJ2-1, with 8 bases that match TRBD2. Germline assignment: CDR1 MNHEY and CDR2 SVGAGI. V was pared by 6 bases and J by 4 bases, with 8 bases of the junction left unmatched. The CDR3 spans 15 residues.

The chain joins TRBV4-1 to TRBJ1-5, with TRBD1 matching 7 bases. V lost 0 bases, J lost 3 bases, and 2 bases stayed unmatched. The germline gives CDR1 MGHRA, CDR2 YSYEKL. CDR3 length: 15 amino acids. This CDR3 is CASSQEDRNNQPQHF. Written as DNA, the CDR3 is TGCGCCAGCAGCCAAGAGGACAGGAACAATCAGCCCCAGCATTTT.

The chain combines TRBV9 with TRBJ1-2; possibly TRBD1 for D (5 bases). Germline V gene data show CDR1 as SGDLS and CDR2 as YYNGEE. V was clipped by 0 bases and J by 8 bases, with 11 bases between them. This CDR3 contains 13 residues. The CDR3 DNA sequence: TGTGCCAGCAGCGTAGGTCCAGGGCAGGGCTACACCTTC. Protein: CASSVGPGQGYTF.

The sample holds a few counts of this clone. The chain has TRBV19 and TRBJ1-5; D may be TRBD1 (6 bases). Trimming pared 7 bases from V and 5 bases from J, leaving 12 bases between. Germline V gene sequence: CDR1 LNHDA, CDR2 SQIVND (reference sequence). There are 13 residues in the CDR3. The CDR3 nucleotides are TGTGCCAGTAATACAGGGTGGGATCAGCCCCAGCATTTT. It is translated as CASNTGWDQPQHF. The full variable domain, completed using reference TRBV19 and TRBJ1-5, is DGGITQSPKYLFRKEGQNVTLSCEQNLNHDAMYWYRQDPGQGLRLIYYSQIVNDFQKGDIAEGYSVSREKKESFPLTVTSAQKNPTAFYLCASNTGWDQPQHFGDGTRLSIL.

The chain carries TRBV18 and TRBJ2-7, with D perhaps matching TRBD1 (5 bases). With 6 bases removed from V and 5 bases from J, the gap between germline ends came to 11 bases. The germline CDR1 and CDR2 sequences are KGHSH and LQKENI. The CDR3 extends over 12 amino acids. CDR3 sequence: CASSPDSHEQYF. The CDR3 DNA reads TGTGCCAGCTCCCCCGACAGCCACGAGCAGTACTTC.

The chain has TRBV5-1 and TRBJ1-4; TRBD1 matches 9 bases. CDR1 and CDR2 (germline): SGHRS, YFSETQ. The CDR3 runs to 15 residues. V shed 0 bases, J shed 7 bases, and the junction held 4 bases outside the gene matches. The CDR3 bases are TGCGCCAGCAGCTTGGTTGGGACAGGGCTTGAAAAACTGTTTTTT. Protein: CASSLVGTGLEKLFF. Together with reference TRBV5-1 and TRBJ1-4, the CDR3 gives the full variable domain: KAGVTQTPRYLIKTRGQQVTLSCSPISGHRSVSWYQQTPGQGLQFLFEYFSETQRNKGNFPGRFSGRQFSNSRSEMNVSTLELGDSALYLCASSLVGTGLEKLFFGSGTQLSVL.

The chain is built from TRBV27 and TRBJ1-5; a possible D gene is TRBD1 (5 bases). This CDR3 has 15 amino acids. Trimming pared 7 bases from V and 4 bases from J, leaving 17 bases between. CDR1 is MNHEY and CDR2 is SMNVEV in the germline V gene (reference sequence). The CDR3 loop reads CASTPYGGANQPQHF. CDR3 sequence (DNA): TGTGCCAGCACCCCATACGGAGGGGCAAATCAGCCCCAGCATTTT.

This chain links TRBV4-1 with TRBJ2-1; D may correspond to TRBD1 or TRBD2 (5 bases each). The CDR3 consists of 13 residues. The germline V gene encodes CDR1 MGHRA and CDR2 YSYEKL. V lost 0 bases to trimming and J lost 9 bases, with 9 bases between them. The CDR3, as DNA: TGCGCCAGCAGCCAAGAAGCAGGGACTGAGCAGTTCTTC. It encodes CASSQEAGTEQFF.

Only a few counts were recorded for this clone. The chain uses TRBV24-1 and TRBJ1-5; 8 positions match TRBD1. The CDR3 consists of 16 residues. V dropped 4 bases and J dropped 4; count of bases not matched to a gene: 8. Germline CDR1 is KGHDR and CDR2 is SFDVKD. CDR3 loop: CATSETGTGNNQPQHF. The CDR3 region has the DNA TGTGCCACCAGTGAAACCGGGACAGGAAATAATCAGCCCCAGCATTTT.

The chain joins TRBV5-1 to TRBJ2-6; D is undetermined. CDR3 size: 16 residues. The V end lost 0 bases, the J end lost 4 bases, and 11 bases lay between the germline ends. CDR1 and CDR2 from the germline V gene are SGHRS and YFSETQ. The chain's CDR3 is CASSLASLPGANVLTF. The CDR3 DNA follows: TGCGCCAGCAGCTTGGCTAGTCTCCCGGGGGCCAACGTCCTGACTTTC.

The CDR3 sequence: CASSLWTGPDEQYF. DNA for the CDR3: TGTGCCAGCAGCCTCTGGACAGGGCCCGACGAGCAGTACTTC. The chain couples TRBV5-6 to TRBJ2-7; 8 positions agree with TRBD1. The length of the CDR3 is 14 residues. V was clipped by 4 bases and J by 5 bases; unmatched bases: 8. Looked up from germline, CDR1 is SGHDT and CDR2 is YYEEEE.

The rearrangement joins TRBV7-3 to TRBJ2-1, with D maybe TRBD1 (6 bases). CDR3 length: 12 residues. The V and J ends lost 4 bases and 6 bases respectively, with 7 bases between them. Germline assignment: CDR1 SGHTA and CDR2 FQGTGA. The CDR3 DNA is TGTGCCAGCAGCTCACAGGGCAATGAGCAGTTCTTC. Its translation is CASSSQGNEQFF.

The CDR3 protein is CASSPSQGRGSTEAFF. Here the CDR3 DNA reads TGTGCCAGCTCCCCCTCACAGGGGCGAGGGAGCACTGAAGCTTTCTTT. The chain links TRBV18 to TRBJ1-1; 7 positions match TRBD1. The CDR3 has 16 residues. Germline V gives CDR1 KGHSH, CDR2 LQKENI. V lost 6 bases, J lost 4 bases, and 14 bases stayed unmatched.

The chain is built from TRBV5-1 and TRBJ2-7; tentatively, D is TRBD2 (5 bases). From germline, CDR1 is SGHRS and CDR2 YFSETQ. V lost 7 bases and J 1 base, leaving 9 bases between the germline ends. The CDR3 sequence is 12 residues long. This CDR3 is CASRGNSYEQYF. CDR3 DNA: TGCGCCAGCCGGGGAAATTCCTACGAGCAGTACTTC.

Many counts were recorded for this clone. The chain has TRBV4-1 and TRBJ1-6; D is unclear. The CDR3 loop spans 16 amino acids. Per germline, CDR1 MGHRA and CDR2 YSYEKL. Trimming stripped 0 bases from V and 14 bases from J, with 20 bases between. CDR3 loop: CASSQDNSAGGLSLHF. The DNA for the CDR3 is TGCGCCAGCAGCCAAGACAATTCGGCGGGAGGATTGTCCCTCCACTTT.

This chain uses TRBV27 with TRBJ2-2; D is undetermined. V was trimmed by 2 bases and J by 5 bases, leaving 3 bases between them. CDR3 size: 12 residues. Germline lookup yields CDR1 MNHEY and CDR2 SMNVEV (reference sequence). The CDR3 DNA reads TGTGCCAGCAGTTTAGGGACCGGGGAGCTGTTTTTT. This translates into CASSLGTGELFF.